The 8 T cell receptor beta chains listed next were all sequenced from one sample in a study of cytomegalovirus exposure and HLA in healthy donors. The PCR used 60 Vbeta and 13 Jbeta primers. Data came from immunoSEQ multiplex PCR; TCRdb stores just in-frame clones and leaves some out. This sample carries fewer than 150,000 clones, with roughly 2% going to the ten biggest clones. The sequencing input was PBMCs. These receptors were collected from a woman aged 60-75 years in good health and CMV-seronegative.

The rearrangement joins TRBV7-3 to TRBJ2-1, with D maybe TRBD1 (6 bases). Germline V gene sequence: CDR1 SGHTA, CDR2 FQGTGA. V shed 5 bases and J shed 7 bases, with 15 bases lying between them. This CDR3 spans 14 amino acids. The DNA for the CDR3 is TGTGCCAGCAGCCCCGGACAGAGCCGTAATGAGCAGTTCTTC. Translating gives CASSPGQSRNEQFF.

The chain uses TRBV5-6 and TRBJ2-7; no definite D call. Germline lookup yields CDR1 SGHDT and CDR2 YYEEEE. The germline V and J ends were trimmed by 2 bases and 0 bases, with 6 bases remaining between them. The CDR3 loop spans 13 amino acids. The CDR3 region is CASSLSTSYEQYF. The CDR3 DNA reads as TGTGCCAGCAGCTTATCTACCTCCTACGAGCAGTACTTC. Full variable domain (outside the CDR3, taken from reference TRBV5-6 and TRBJ2-7): DAGVTQSPTHLIKTRGQQVTLRCSPKSGHDTVSWYQQALGQGPQFIFQYYEEEERQRGNFPDRFSGHQFPNYSSELNVNALLLGDSALYLCASSLSTSYEQYFGPGTRLTVT.

The CDR3 DNA is TGCGCCAGCAGCTTCGCCGGGACAGGGTTAGTCGAGCAGTACTTC. Protein product: CASSFAGTGLVEQYF. V and J are TRBV5-1 and TRBJ2-7, with TRBD1 matching 9 bases. With V trimmed by 2 bases and J by 6 bases, 9 bases remained unmatched. The CDR3 is made up of 15 amino acids. Looked up from germline, CDR1 is SGHRS and CDR2 is YFSETQ.

The CDR3 region is CASSPLTSGAEGEQFF. The CDR3 DNA reads as TGTGCCAGCTCACCGCTAACTAGCGGGGCCGAGGGTGAGCAGTTCTTC. The V gene is TRBV18, the J gene TRBJ2-1; TRBD2 aligns across 10 bases. CDR1 and CDR2 from the germline V gene are KGHSH and LQKENI. With V trimmed by 3 bases and J by 9 bases, 11 bases remained unmatched. The CDR3 runs 16 residues. The whole variable domain, filled in from reference TRBV18 and TRBJ2-1, reads NAGVMQNPRHLVRRRGQEARLRCSPMKGHSHVYWYRQLPEEGLKFMVYLQKENIIDESGMPKERFSAEFPKEGPSILRIQQVVRGDSAAYFCASSPLTSGAEGEQFFGPGTRLTVL.

The V gene is TRBV27, the J gene TRBJ1-2, with D perhaps matching TRBD1 (5 bases). Germline V gives CDR1 MNHEY, CDR2 SMNVEV (reference sequence). V dropped 2 bases and J dropped 7 bases, with 11 bases sitting between them. The CDR3 sequence is 13 residues long. CDR3 sequence: CASSLIGVPGYTF. As DNA, the CDR3 is TGTGCCAGCAGTTTAATAGGGGTGCCTGGCTACACCTTC.

The genes are TRBV7-3 and TRBJ2-1; TRBD1 aligns across 7 bases. Germline V gene sequence: CDR1 SGHTA, CDR2 FQGTGA. This CDR3 has 17 residues. Trimming took 5 bases from V and 0 from J; bases not matched to a gene: 10. In DNA form, the CDR3 reads TGTGCCAGCAGCCCAATGCCGACAGGGAGCTCCTACAATGAGCAGTTCTTC. This gives the protein CASSPMPTGSSYNEQFF.

The chain is built from TRBV27 and TRBJ1-1; 8 bases line up with TRBD1. V lost 6 bases, J lost 4 bases, and 7 bases stayed unmatched. CDR1 is MNHEY and CDR2 is SMNVEV in the germline V gene (reference sequence). The CDR3 length is 14 residues. The CDR3: CASSLDRVATEAFF. The CDR3 coding sequence is TGTGCCAGCAGCCTGGACAGGGTGGCCACTGAAGCTTTCTTT.

The chain uses TRBV6-5 and TRBJ2-1; possible D gene TRBD1, 6 bases. Trimming took 6 bases from V and 10 from J, leaving 10 bases between them. CDR3 length equals 11 residues. Germline CDR1 is MNHEY and CDR2 is SVGAGI. As DNA, the CDR3 is TGTGCCAGCAGGCAACAGGGAGAGCAGTTCTTC. Translating gives CASRQQGEQFF.